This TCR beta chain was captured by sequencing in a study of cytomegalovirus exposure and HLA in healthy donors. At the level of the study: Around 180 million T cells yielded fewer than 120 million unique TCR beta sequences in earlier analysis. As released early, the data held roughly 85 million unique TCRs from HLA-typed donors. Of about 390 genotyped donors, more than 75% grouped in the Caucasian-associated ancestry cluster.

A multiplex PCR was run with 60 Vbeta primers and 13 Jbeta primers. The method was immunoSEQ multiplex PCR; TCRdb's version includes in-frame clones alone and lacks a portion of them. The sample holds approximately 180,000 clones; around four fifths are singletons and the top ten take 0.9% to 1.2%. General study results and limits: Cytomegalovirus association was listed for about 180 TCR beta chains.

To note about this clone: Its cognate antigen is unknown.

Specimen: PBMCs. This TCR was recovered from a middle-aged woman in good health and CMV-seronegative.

Written as DNA, the CDR3 is TGTGCCAGCAGCTATGGGGGCCAGGTAGGTGAGCAGTACGTC. Translated: CASSYGGQVGEQYV. This sequence joins TRBV5-5 and TRBJ2-7, with D possibly matching TRBD1 (6 bases). Germline V gene data show CDR1 as SGHKS and CDR2 as YYEKEE (reference sequence). The CDR3 spans 14 residues. Trimming pared 3 bases from V and 7 bases from J, leaving 17 bases between.